This is a list of T cell receptor beta chains from one sample in a study of blood T cell repertoires in COVID-19. The protocol was immunoSEQ multiplex PCR, while the TCRdb copy is restricted to in-frame clones and leaves out a portion. The sample contains 80,000 to 90,000 clones, approximately 90% of which appear only once. Material for sequencing was peripheral blood. The receptors shown here come from a man in his 60s with acute or convalescent COVID-19. Both conserved end residues are part of each CDR3. A D gene is named only where the DNA matches it firmly.

V: TRBV4-3
D: .
J: TRBJ1-2
CDR3: CASSQDGIFPGGGYGYTF

V: TRBV5-1
D: .
J: TRBJ1-2
CDR3: CASSLAGGETEGYTF

V: TRBV4-1
D: .
J: TRBJ1-2
CDR3: CASSQDIRDYGYTF

V: TRBV10-1
D: .
J: TRBJ1-5
CDR3: CATPRTDYSNQPQHF

V: TRBV12-3/TRBV12-4
D: .
J: TRBJ2-7
CDR3: CASSPRETREQYF

V: TRBV2
D: .
J: TRBJ2-2
CDR3: CASRGVWEANTGELFF

V: TRBV29-1
D: .
J: TRBJ1-1
CDR3: CSAGQTNTEAFF

V: TRBV7-2
D: TRBD1
J: TRBJ1-2
CDR3: CASSFTGTGINYGYTF

V: TRBV9
D: TRBD1
J: TRBJ1-1
CDR3: CASSAGTANTEAFF

V: TRBV19
D: TRBD2
J: TRBJ2-7
CDR3: CASSPGEGYEQYF

V: TRBV28
D: TRBD1
J: TRBJ1-2
CDR3: CASSRGQNYGYTF

V: TRBV5-1
D: TRBD2
J: TRBJ2-5
CDR3: CASSSIGLAGQETQYF

V: TRBV12-5
D: .
J: TRBJ1-1
CDR3: CASGLLNTEAFF

V: TRBV6-5
D: TRBD1
J: TRBJ2-7
CDR3: CARRRDRVYEQYF

V: TRBV6-1
D: .
J: TRBJ2-7
CDR3: CASSDTYEQYF

V: TRBV6-5
D: .
J: TRBJ2-1
CDR3: CASSNQQPYEQFF

V: TRBV19
D: TRBD1
J: TRBJ1-1
CDR3: CASIRTGVSEAFF

V: TRBV4-2
D: .
J: TRBJ1-3
CDR3: CASSQDYTFSGNTIYF

V: TRBV30
D: TRBD2
J: TRBJ2-3
CDR3: CACPTEGGGTDTQYF

V: TRBV5-1
D: TRBD1
J: TRBJ2-1
CDR3: CASSLGTGGSLSSYNEQFF

V: TRBV19
D: TRBD1
J: TRBJ1-2
CDR3: CASSPFGQGEYGYTF

V: TRBV30
D: .
J: TRBJ1-2
CDR3: CAWSSGGGNGYTF

V: TRBV24-1
D: .
J: TRBJ2-3
CDR3: CATGSRDIASTDTQYF

V: TRBV4-3
D: TRBD1
J: TRBJ2-7
CDR3: CASSQGQGDYEQYF

V: TRBV20-1
D: .
J: TRBJ2-7
CDR3: CSASFFSGVSEQYF

V: TRBV27
D: TRBD1
J: TRBJ1-2
CDR3: CASSLDRGLRGYTF

V: TRBV12-3/TRBV12-4
D: .
J: TRBJ1-2
CDR3: CASSSGVRYGYTF

V: TRBV18
D: .
J: TRBJ2-7
CDR3: CASSPTQGPASYEQYF

V: TRBV7-2
D: TRBD2
J: TRBJ2-7
CDR3: CASSSRAGGAGGHYEQYF

V: TRBV19
D: .
J: TRBJ2-2
CDR3: CASSRGPNTGELFF

V: TRBV6-1
D: .
J: TRBJ1-5
CDR3: CASSEAGGDKLNQPQHF

V: TRBV14
D: TRBD1
J: TRBJ2-7
CDR3: CASSQSTGGAYEQYF

V: TRBV6-2/TRBV6-3
D: .
J: TRBJ2-7
CDR3: CASSYSGDYEQYF

V: TRBV10-2
D: TRBD1
J: TRBJ2-5
CDR3: CASRAGTGNQETQYF

V: TRBV3-1/TRBV3-2
D: .
J: TRBJ1-3
CDR3: CASSHTGSGNTIYF

V: TRBV2
D: TRBD1
J: TRBJ1-2
CDR3: CASSWTGKDGYTF

V: TRBV6-6
D: .
J: TRBJ1-2
CDR3: CASSSEGGGASYGYTF

V: TRBV10-1
D: .
J: TRBJ2-2
CDR3: CASSLTASGGELFF

V: TRBV5-1
D: TRBD1
J: TRBJ1-5
CDR3: CASSLQGEGQPQHF

V: TRBV19
D: .
J: TRBJ1-3
CDR3: CASSISYSSGNTIYF

V: TRBV19
D: .
J: TRBJ1-2
CDR3: CASSFQGTRGYGYTF

V: TRBV19
D: .
J: TRBJ1-5
CDR3: CASSISGNQPQHF

V: TRBV3-1/TRBV3-2
D: TRBD1
J: TRBJ1-3
CDR3: CASAEGTVGNTIYF

V: TRBV14
D: .
J: TRBJ2-5
CDR3: CASSQLSREETQYF

V: TRBV7-2
D: TRBD2
J: TRBJ2-5
CDR3: CASSRSGGRETQYF

V: TRBV24-1
D: TRBD1
J: TRBJ2-1
CDR3: CATSEGQSSYNEQFF

V: TRBV7-2
D: .
J: TRBJ2-7
CDR3: CASSLSESYEQYF

V: TRBV15
D: .
J: TRBJ1-1
CDR3: CATSRDRKGVTEAFF

V: TRBV13
D: .
J: TRBJ2-7
CDR3: CASSLPRAASNYEQYF